This entry concerns a single T cell receptor (beta chain). The data derive from a study of cytomegalovirus exposure and HLA in healthy donors. PCR was performed using 60 Vbeta and 13 Jbeta primers. Assay: immunoSEQ multiplex PCR; the TCRdb copy retains only in-frame clones and omits some. The sample holds about 180,000 clones, about 80% seen once. Source material: PBMCs. The TCR comes from a woman aged 45-65 years in good health and CMV-seronegative.

The CDR3 here is CASNPWAGTGAGEQYF. The DNA of the CDR3 is TGTGCCAGCAATCCTTGGGCGGGGACAGGGGCTGGCGAGCAGTACTTC. The chain combines TRBV27 with TRBJ2-7, with TRBD1 matching over 10 bases. V dropped 7 bases and J dropped 6; count of bases not matched to a gene: 15. CDR3 length: 16 amino acids. CDR1 MNHEY and CDR2 SMNVEV come from the germline V gene (reference sequence).